This is a list of T cell receptor beta chains from one sample in a study of blood T cell repertoires in COVID-19. Sequencing was performed with immunoSEQ multiplex PCR; in TCRdb, only in-frame clones are kept and a portion is missing. The sample includes approximately 160,000 clones, around nine tenths of them seen just once. Sequencing used peripheral blood. These receptor sequences come from a man aged 55 to 69 with active or convalescent COVID-19. CDR3s include the opening cysteine and the closing phenylalanine or tryptophan. The D gene is left open where the match is weak. Not all rows give a size; the values are once, few, many and, for expanded clones, a class.

TGTGCCTGGAGTGGGACGGAGGATCAGCCCCAGCATTTT CAWSGTEDQPQHF . TRBJ1-5 . TRBV30
TGTGCCAGTAGTACACCACTTGGACAGGGCTCGAACTATGGCTACACCTTC CASSTPLGQGSNYGYTF TRBD1 TRBJ1-2 . TRBV19
TGTGCCATCAGTGAGTCGGGGGACAGCCGGTCGGCCGGGGAGCTGTTTTTT CAISESGDSRSAGELFF TRBD1 TRBJ2-2 once TRBV10-3
TGTGCCAGCAGTCCGTGGGACAGGCCGTATCAGCCCCAGCATTTT CASSPWDRPYQPQHF TRBD1 TRBJ1-5 . TRBV6-5
TGCGCCAGCAGTGACGGGGACTATGGCTACACCTTC CASSDGDYGYTF . TRBJ1-2 . TRBV10-2
TGTGCCAGTAGTATAGCGGCGGGGAACTATGGCTACACCTTC CASSIAAGNYGYTF . TRBJ1-2 . TRBV19
TGTGCCATCAGTGAGGGGCCGACCTCTGGAAACACCATATATTTT CAISEGPTSGNTIYF . TRBJ1-3 . TRBV10-3
TGTGCCAGCAGCTTGGGATTCCTCCGAGAGACTGAAGCTTTCTTT CASSLGFLRETEAFF . TRBJ1-1 . TRBV5-4
TGCGCCAGCAGCCAAGATGGATTGTATCGCAGGGGTTCTGGAAACACCATATATTTT CASSQDGLYRRGSGNTIYF . TRBJ1-3 . TRBV4-1
TGTGCCAGCAGCGGGTCGACTCCCCCCTACGAGCAGTACTTC CASSGSTPPYEQYF . TRBJ2-7 . TRBV3-1/TRBV3-2
TGCAGCGCATCACGGGTTGCTAGCGGGATAAATGAGCAGTTCTTC CSASRVASGINEQFF TRBD2 TRBJ2-1 few TRBV29-1
TGTGCCATCAGTGAACAGGGTGGCGGTGATGGCTACACCTTC CAISEQGGGDGYTF . TRBJ1-2 . TRBV10-3
TGTGCCAGCAGTCCGGGACTAGCGGGGGGCAGCTCCTACAATGAGCAGTTCTTC CASSPGLAGGSSYNEQFF TRBD2 TRBJ2-1 once TRBV6-6
TGCAGCGGAGGGACAGAGTACGAGCAGTACTTC CSGGTEYEQYF TRBD1 TRBJ2-7 . TRBV29-1
TGCAGCGTGCCTGGACAGGGGGCTAATGGCTACACCTTC CSVPGQGANGYTF TRBD1 TRBJ1-2 . TRBV29-1
TGTGCCACCAGCAGAGAACAGGGTGGTGAAAAACTGTTTTTT CATSREQGGEKLFF . TRBJ1-4 . TRBV15
TGTGCCAGCAGCACAGGGATGTCGAACACCGGGGAGCTGTTTTTT CASSTGMSNTGELFF . TRBJ2-2 once TRBV27
TGTGCCAGCAGCCAACAGACAGGGAGCTCCTACAATGAGCAGTTCTTC CASSQQTGSSYNEQFF TRBD1 TRBJ2-1 . TRBV7-7
TGTGCCAGCAGGCTAAGGGGGACAGGGTATAATGAGCAGTTCTTC CASRLRGTGYNEQFF TRBD1 TRBJ2-1 . TRBV6-4
TGTGCCAGCAGCTTAGGGACAGGGGCCGTCAATGAGCAGTTCTTC CASSLGTGAVNEQFF TRBD1 TRBJ2-1 . TRBV7-2
TGCGCCAGCAGCTTGGTTCAGGGGTCTGGGGCCAACGTCCTGACTTTC CASSLVQGSGANVLTF . TRBJ2-6 . TRBV5-1
TGTGCCAGCAGCCTGGCAGGGGGTACTTATGGCTACACCTTC CASSLAGGTYGYTF TRBD1 TRBJ1-2 . TRBV3-1/TRBV3-2
TGTGCCAGCAGCTTGGACTTGTACGAGCAGTACTTC CASSLDLYEQYF . TRBJ2-7 . TRBV12-3/TRBV12-4
TGTGCCAGCAGTTTGAACAGGGGTGGGGAGCTGTTTTTT CASSLNRGGELFF TRBD1 TRBJ2-2 . TRBV6-5
TGTGCCAGCAGCCCGCGACTAGCGGGAGGGGGTGAGACCCAGTACTTC CASSPRLAGGGETQYF TRBD2 TRBJ2-5 once TRBV11-2
TGTGCCAGCAGTTACTCAGTACAGTACCTCTACGAGCAGTACTTC CASSYSVQYLYEQYF . TRBJ2-7 few TRBV6-5
TGCGCCAGCAGCCAAGATCGCAGTTACAATGAGCAGTTCTTC CASSQDRSYNEQFF . TRBJ2-1 . TRBV4-1